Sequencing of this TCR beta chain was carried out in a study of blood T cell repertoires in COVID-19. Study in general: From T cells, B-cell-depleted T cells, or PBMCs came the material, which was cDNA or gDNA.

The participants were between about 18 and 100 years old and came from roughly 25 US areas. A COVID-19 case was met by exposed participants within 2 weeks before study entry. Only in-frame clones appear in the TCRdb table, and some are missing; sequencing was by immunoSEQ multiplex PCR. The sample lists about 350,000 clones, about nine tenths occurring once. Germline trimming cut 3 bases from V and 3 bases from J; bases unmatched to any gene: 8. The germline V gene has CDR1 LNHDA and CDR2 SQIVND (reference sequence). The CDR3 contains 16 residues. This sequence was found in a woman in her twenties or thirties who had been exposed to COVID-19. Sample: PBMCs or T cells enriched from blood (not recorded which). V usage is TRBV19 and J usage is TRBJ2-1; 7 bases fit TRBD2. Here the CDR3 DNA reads TGTGCCAGTAGTATGGTCGGGCTAGCGGACTACAATGAGCAGTTCTTC. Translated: CASSMVGLADYNEQFF. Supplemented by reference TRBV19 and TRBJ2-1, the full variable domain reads DGGITQSPKYLFRKEGQNVTLSCEQNLNHDAMYWYRQDPGQGLRLIYYSQIVNDFQKGDIAEGYSVSREKKESFPLTVTSAQKNPTAFYLCASSMVGLADYNEQFFGPGTRLTVL.